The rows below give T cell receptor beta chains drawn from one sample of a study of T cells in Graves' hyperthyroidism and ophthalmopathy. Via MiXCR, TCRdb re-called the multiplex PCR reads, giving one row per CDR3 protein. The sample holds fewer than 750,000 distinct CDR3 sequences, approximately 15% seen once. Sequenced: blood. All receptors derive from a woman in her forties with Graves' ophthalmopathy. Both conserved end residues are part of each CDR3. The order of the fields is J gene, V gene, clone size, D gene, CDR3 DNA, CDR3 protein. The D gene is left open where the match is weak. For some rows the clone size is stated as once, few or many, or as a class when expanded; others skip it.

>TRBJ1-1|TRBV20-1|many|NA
TGCAGTGCTATCAGGGTGGCTGAAGCTTTCTTT
CSAIRVAEAFF
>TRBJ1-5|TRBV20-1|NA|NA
TGCAGTGTGCGGGGCCCGGGATATCAGCCCCAGCATTTT
CSVRGPGYQPQHF
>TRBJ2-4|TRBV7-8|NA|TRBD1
TGTGCCAGCACCTTGGACAGGACCAAAAACATTCAGTACTTC
CASTLDRTKNIQYF
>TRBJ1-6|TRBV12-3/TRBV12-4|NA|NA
TGTGCCAGCAGTTTATCACAAACCTATAATTCACCCCTCCACTTT
CASSLSQTYNSPLHF
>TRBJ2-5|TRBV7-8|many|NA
TGTGCCAGCAGCTTACCCAGCCAAGAGACCCAGTACTTC
CASSLPSQETQYF
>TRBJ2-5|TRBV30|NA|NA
TGTGCCTGGAGTAAGGAACGGGTTTTTGGCGAGACCCAGTACTTC
CAWSKERVFGETQYF
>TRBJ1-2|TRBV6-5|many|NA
TGTGCCAGCAGTTACTCGAAGGGAGAAGGAGAAGGCTACACCTTC
CASSYSKGEGEGYTF
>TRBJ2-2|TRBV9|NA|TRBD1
TGTGCCAGCAGCCCAAGGGGACAGGCGAACACCGGGGAGCTGTTTTTT
CASSPRGQANTGELFF
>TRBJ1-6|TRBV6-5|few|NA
TGTGCCAGCAGTTACTCGTTTGCCCTTCGCAGTTCACCCCTCCACTTT
CASSYSFALRSSPLHF
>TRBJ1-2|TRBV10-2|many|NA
TGCGCCAGCAGTGAGGGGCGGTCCTATGGCTACACCTTC
CASSEGRSYGYTF
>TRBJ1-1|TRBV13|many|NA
TGTGCCAGCATACAGCTAGAATTGACTGAAGCTTTCTTT
CASIQLELTEAFF
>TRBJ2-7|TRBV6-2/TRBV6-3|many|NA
TGTGCCAGCAGATCCACAGGGGAGGGATCCTACGAGCAGTACTTC
CASRSTGEGSYEQYF
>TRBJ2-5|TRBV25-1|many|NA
TGTGCCAGCAGTGAATCGGTAGGGGGAGGCGAGACCCAGTACTTC
CASSESVGGGETQYF
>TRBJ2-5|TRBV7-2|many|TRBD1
TGTGCCAGCAGCTCCAACAGGGGGTCAGAGACCCAGTACTTC
CASSSNRGSETQYF
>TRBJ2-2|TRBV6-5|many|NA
TGTGCCAGCAGTTACTTCCCCGGGCGCGGGGAGCTGTTTTTT
CASSYFPGRGELFF
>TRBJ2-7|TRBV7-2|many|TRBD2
TGTGCCAGCAGTACCTCCGGGACTAGCGCATACGAGCAGTACTTC
CASSTSGTSAYEQYF
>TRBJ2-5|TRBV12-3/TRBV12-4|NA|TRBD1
TGTGCCAGCAGGGGGTTGACAGGGAGCCCTCAAGAGACCCAGTACTTC
CASRGLTGSPQETQYF
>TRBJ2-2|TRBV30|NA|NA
TGTGCCTGGAGCCCAATCATTCCGATGAAGACCGGGGAGCCGTTTTTT
CAWSPIIPMKTGEPFF
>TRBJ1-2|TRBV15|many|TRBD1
TGTGCCACCAGCAGGGGACAGGCGACATTCTATGGCTACACCTTC
CATSRGQATFYGYTF
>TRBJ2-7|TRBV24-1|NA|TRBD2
TGTGCCACCAGTGATGGCTCTAGCGGGATCTCCTACGAGCAGTACTTC
CATSDGSSGISYEQYF
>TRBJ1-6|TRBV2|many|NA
TGTGCCAGCTGTCTCGACTATTCACCCCTCCACTTT
CASCLDYSPLHF
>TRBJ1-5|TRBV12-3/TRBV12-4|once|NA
TGTGCCAGCAGAAACAGGGATTCGAGCAATCAGCCCCAGCATTTT
CASRNRDSSNQPQHF
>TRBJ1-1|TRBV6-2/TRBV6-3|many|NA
TGTGCCAGCAGCGGACAGCTAGAGAACACTGAAGCTTTCTTT
CASSGQLENTEAFF
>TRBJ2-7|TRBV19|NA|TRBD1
TGTGCCAGTAGTAGAACAGGGGGCCTCTACGAGCAGTACTTC
CASSRTGGLYEQYF
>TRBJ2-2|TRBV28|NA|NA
TGTGCCAGCAGTTTACGGCGGGACGGCACCGGGGAGCTGTTTTTT
CASSLRRDGTGELFF
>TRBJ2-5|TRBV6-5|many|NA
TGTGCCAGCAGAAAATTGACAGAAGAGACCCAGTACTTC
CASRKLTEETQYF
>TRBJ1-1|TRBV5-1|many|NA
TGCGCCAGCAGCTCAACAGGGATCATGAACACTGAAGCTTTCTTT
CASSSTGIMNTEAFF
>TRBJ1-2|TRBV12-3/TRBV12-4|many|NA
TGTGCCAGCAGTTTAGCGTATGCTAACTATGGCTACACCTTC
CASSLAYANYGYTF
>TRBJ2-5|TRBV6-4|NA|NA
TGTGCCAGCACCGGATTTCCTCAAGAGACCCAGTACTTC
CASTGFPQETQYF
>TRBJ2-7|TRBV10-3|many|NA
TGTGCCATCAGTGAATTGGGGACTGAGCAGTACTTC
CAISELGTEQYF
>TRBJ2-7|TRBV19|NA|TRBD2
TGTACCAGTAGTATAAGGACTAGCGGGAGCTACGAGCAGTACTTC
CTSSIRTSGSYEQYF
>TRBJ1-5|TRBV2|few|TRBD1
TGTGCCAGCAGCCTCCAGGGGGCCGGCAATCAGCCCCAGCATTTT
CASSLQGAGNQPQHF